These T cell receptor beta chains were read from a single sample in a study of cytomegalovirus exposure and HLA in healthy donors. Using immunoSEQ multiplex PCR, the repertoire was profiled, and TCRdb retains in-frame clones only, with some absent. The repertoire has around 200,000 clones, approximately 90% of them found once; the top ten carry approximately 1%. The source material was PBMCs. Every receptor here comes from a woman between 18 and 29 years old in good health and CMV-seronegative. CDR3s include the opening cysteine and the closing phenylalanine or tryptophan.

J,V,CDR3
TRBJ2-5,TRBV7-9,CASSAVMKGTGRGTQYF
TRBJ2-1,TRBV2,CASSEEGGMTSSYNEQFF
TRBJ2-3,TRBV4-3,CASSQGGGSTDTQYF
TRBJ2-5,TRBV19,CASSRTGQLQETQYF
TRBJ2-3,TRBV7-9,CASSFPLSGTQYF
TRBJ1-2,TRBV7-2,CASSQHLGGYGYTF
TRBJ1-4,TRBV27,CASVLSGTGGGPTNEKLFF
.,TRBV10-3,CAISESTGSLYEQYF
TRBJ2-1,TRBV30,CAWGSGKTSGVLNEQFF
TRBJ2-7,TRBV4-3,CASSPAAGSPYEQYF
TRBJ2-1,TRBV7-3,CASSFGGTTVDEQFF
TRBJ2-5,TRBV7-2,CASSPTGGVGTQYF
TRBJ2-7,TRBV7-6,CASSLTSRDEQYF
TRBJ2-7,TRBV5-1,CASSLVAGSSYEQYF
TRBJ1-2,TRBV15,CATSRGEDGYTF
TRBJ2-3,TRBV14,CASSQETVARGTDTQYF
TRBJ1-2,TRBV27,CASSLAGTGRQRTF
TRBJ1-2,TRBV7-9,CAAGTGGNYGYTF
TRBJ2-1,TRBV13,CASSLGPRPDEQFF
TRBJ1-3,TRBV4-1,CASSQGLGRTGNTIYF
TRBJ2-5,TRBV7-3,CASRFVNRTSGRLFPKTQYF
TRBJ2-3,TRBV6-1,CASSEVPRVNAYF
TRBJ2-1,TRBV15,CATSARDIFYNEQFF
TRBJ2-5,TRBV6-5,CASSYRAGGIQETQYF
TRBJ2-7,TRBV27,CASSPRGLAPYEQYF
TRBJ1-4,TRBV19,CATQGTGYEKLFF
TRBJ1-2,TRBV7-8,CASSSSGGNGYTF
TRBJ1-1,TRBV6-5,CASSRDRANTEAFF
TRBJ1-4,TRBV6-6,CASSYDRGEKLFF
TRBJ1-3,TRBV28,CASTTGERAGNTIYF
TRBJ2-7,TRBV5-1,CASSLVHGSDEQYF
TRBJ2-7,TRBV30,CALLLDERFDEQYF
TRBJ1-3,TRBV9,CASSVEFRSKFGNTIYF
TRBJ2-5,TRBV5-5,CASSYREAGETQYF
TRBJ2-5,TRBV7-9,CASSIGLAGSNQETQYF